This T cell receptor beta chain was identified in a study of shared clonotypes between healthy human individuals. Unsorted PBMC replicate PCRs drew on around 310 ng DNA, representing tens of thousands of T cell genomes. This table comes from immunoSEQ multiplex PCR, and its TCRdb copy is limited to in-frame clones, with some not included. This sample carries about 510,000 clones, approximately 79% of them seen once, and the ten largest clones take over 10%. Trimming took off 4 bases at V and 5 bases at J, with 6 bases between the two ends. Germline lookup yields CDR1 MGHRA and CDR2 YSYEKL. This CDR3 contains 12 residues.

The sample taken for sequencing was PBMCs. The clonotype was recovered from a woman aged 40 to 50 in good health. Some clones in this sample may be carry-over from other donors' samples. This chain links TRBV4-1 with TRBJ2-1; a possible D gene is TRBD1 (5 bases). For the CDR3, the DNA is TGCGCCAGCAGCCCAGGGCACAATGAGCAGTTCTTC. It translates to CASSPGHNEQFF.